This T cell receptor (beta chain) was captured by sequencing in a study of T cell responses to AZD1222 COVID-19 vaccine. Study observations and caveats: Most donors were white British and more were female, and clonal diversity was possibly underestimated. Spike-specific TCR repertoires showed rising breadth and depth after two AZD1222 doses.

From germline, CDR1 is SGHNT and CDR2 YYREEE (reference sequence). CDR3 length: 14 amino acids. V was shortened by 1 base and J by 7 bases, with 11 bases between the two germline ends. TCRdb keeps only in-frame clones here, not all; method: immunoSEQ multiplex PCR. Of about 200,000 clones listed, about nine tenths are singletons. This clone came up a few times. Its antigen is unidentified. Source: peripheral blood, taken 28 days after the second AZD1222 dose. The rearrangement links TRBV5-4 to TRBJ2-2; a weak D match, TRBD2 (6 bases). This TCR came from an adult who received the AZD1222 COVID-19 vaccine. The CDR3 sequence: CASSLNGLSGELFF. CDR3 DNA: TGTGCCAGCAGCTTGAACGGACTAAGCGGGGAGCTGTTTTTT. The whole variable domain, filled in from reference TRBV5-4 and TRBJ2-2, reads ETGVTQSPTHLIKTRGQQVTLRCSSQSGHNTVSWYQQALGQGPQFIFQYYREEENGRGNFPPRFSGLQFPNYSSELNVNALELDDSALYLCASSLNGLSGELFFGEGSRLTVL.